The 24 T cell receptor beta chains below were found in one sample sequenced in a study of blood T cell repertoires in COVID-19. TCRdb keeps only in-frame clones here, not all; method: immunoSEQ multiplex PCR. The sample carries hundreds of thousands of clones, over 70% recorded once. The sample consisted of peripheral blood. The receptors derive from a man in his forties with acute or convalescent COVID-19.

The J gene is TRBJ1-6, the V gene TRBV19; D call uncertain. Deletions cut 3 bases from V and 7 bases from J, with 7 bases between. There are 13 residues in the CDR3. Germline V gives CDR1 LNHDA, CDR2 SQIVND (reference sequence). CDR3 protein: CASSMVENSPLHF. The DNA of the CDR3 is TGTGCCAGTAGTATGGTGGAGAATTCACCCCTCCACTTT.

The CDR3 spells CASSQVDSCAGANVLTF. For the CDR3, the DNA is TGTGCCAGCAGCCAAGTGGACTCGTGTGCTGGGGCCAACGTCCTGACTTTC. The gene calls are TRBV3-1 (or the pseudogene TRBV3-2) and TRBJ2-6, with a possible D match to TRBD2 (5 bases). CDR1 is LGHDT, CDR2 YNNKEL, per germline (reference sequence). The length of the CDR3 is 17 residues. The V gene lost 1 base and the J gene lost 2 bases, with 12 bases spanning the gap.

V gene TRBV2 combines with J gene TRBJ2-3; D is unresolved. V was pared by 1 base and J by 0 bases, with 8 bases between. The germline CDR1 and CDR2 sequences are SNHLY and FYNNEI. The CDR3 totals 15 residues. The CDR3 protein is CASSEDLSSTDTQYF. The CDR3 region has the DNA TGTGCCAGCAGTGAAGACTTATCTAGCACAGATACGCAGTATTTT. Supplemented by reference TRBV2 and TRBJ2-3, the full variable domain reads EPEVTQTPSHQVTQMGQEVILRCVPISNHLYFYWYRQILGQKVEFLVSFYNNEISEKSEIFDDQFSVERPDGSNFTLKIRSTKLEDSAMYFCASSEDLSSTDTQYFGPGTRLTVL.

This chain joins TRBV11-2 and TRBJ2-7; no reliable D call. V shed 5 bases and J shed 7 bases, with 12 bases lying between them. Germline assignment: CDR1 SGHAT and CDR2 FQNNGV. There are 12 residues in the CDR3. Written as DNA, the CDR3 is TGTGCCAGCAGCCCGGGTTACACAGAGCAGTACTTC. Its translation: CASSPGYTEQYF.

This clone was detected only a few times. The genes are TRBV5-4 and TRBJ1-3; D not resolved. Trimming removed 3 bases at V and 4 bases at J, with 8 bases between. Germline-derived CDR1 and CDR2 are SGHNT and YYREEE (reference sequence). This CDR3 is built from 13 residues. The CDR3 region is CASSSQTGNTIYF. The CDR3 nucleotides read TGTGCCAGCAGCTCGCAGACAGGAAACACCATATATTTT.

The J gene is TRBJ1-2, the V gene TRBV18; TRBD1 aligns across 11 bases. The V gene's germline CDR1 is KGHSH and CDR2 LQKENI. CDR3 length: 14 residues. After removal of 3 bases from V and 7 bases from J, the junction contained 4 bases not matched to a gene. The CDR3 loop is CASSPGQGASGYTF. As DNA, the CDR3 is TGTGCCAGCTCACCCGGACAGGGGGCTAGTGGCTACACCTTC.

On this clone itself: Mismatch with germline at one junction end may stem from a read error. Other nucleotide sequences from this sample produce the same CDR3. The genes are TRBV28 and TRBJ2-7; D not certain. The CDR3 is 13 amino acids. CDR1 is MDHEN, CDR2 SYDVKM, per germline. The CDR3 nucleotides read TGTGCCAGCCTGGAAGGAGTATCCTACGAGCAGTATTTC. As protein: CASLEGVSYEQYF.

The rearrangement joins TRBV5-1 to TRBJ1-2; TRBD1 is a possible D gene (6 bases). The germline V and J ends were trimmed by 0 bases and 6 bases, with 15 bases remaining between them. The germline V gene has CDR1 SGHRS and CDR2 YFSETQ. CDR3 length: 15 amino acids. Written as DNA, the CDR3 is TGCGCCAGCAGCTTGGATCTGAGGCAGGGGAATGGCTACACCTTC. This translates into CASSLDLRQGNGYTF.

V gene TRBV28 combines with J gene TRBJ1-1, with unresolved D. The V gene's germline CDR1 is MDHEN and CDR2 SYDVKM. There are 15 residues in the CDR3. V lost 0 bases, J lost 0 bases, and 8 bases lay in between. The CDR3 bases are TGTGCCAGCAGTTTATGGGCCGGGATGAACACTGAAGCTTTCTTT. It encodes CASSLWAGMNTEAFF.

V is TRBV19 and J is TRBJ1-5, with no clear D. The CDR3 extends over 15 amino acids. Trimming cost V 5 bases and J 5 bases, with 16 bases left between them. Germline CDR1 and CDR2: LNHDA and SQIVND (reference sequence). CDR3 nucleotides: TGTGCCAGTAGTCACGTCGTCGGAGGGTATCAGCCCCAGCATTTT. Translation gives CASSHVVGGYQPQHF. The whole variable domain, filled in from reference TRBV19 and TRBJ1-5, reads DGGITQSPKYLFRKEGQNVTLSCEQNLNHDAMYWYRQDPGQGLRLIYYSQIVNDFQKGDIAEGYSVSREKKESFPLTVTSAQKNPTAFYLCASSHVVGGYQPQHFGDGTRLSIL.

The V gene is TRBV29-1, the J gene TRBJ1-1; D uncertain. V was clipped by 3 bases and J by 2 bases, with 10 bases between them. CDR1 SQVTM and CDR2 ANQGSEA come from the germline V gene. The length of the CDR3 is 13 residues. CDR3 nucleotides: TGCAGCGTTGAGCGCCGACTAAACACTGAAGCTTTCTTT. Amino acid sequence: CSVERRLNTEAFF. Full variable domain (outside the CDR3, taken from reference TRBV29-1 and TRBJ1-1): SAVISQKPSRDICQRGTSLTIQCQVDSQVTMMFWYRQQPGQSLTLIATANQGSEATYESGFVIDKFPISRPNLTFSTLTVSNMSPEDSSIYLCSVERRLNTEAFFGQGTRLTVV.

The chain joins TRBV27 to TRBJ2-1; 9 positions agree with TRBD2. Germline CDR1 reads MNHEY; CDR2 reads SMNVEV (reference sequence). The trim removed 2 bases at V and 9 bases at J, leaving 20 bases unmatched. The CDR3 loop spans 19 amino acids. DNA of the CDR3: TGTGCCAGCAGTTTACGGGGACTAGCCCAGCCGGGGGGGGCCAGTGAGCAGTTCTTC. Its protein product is CASSLRGLAQPGGASEQFF.

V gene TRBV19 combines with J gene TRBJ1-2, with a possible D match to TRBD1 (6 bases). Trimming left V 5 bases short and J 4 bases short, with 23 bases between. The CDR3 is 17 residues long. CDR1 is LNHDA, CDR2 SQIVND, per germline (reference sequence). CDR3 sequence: CASSSYPYKQGVYGYTF. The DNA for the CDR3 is TGTGCCAGTAGTTCCTATCCCTATAAACAGGGAGTCTATGGCTACACCTTC.

The CDR3, as DNA: TGCAGTGCTAGTCCATGGACAGAGTTCTACGAGCAGTACTTC. This gives the protein CSASPWTEFYEQYF. The V gene is TRBV20-1, the J gene TRBJ2-7; the D gene is possibly TRBD1 (6 bases). Trimming stripped 3 bases from V and 3 bases from J, with 15 bases between. The CDR3 covers 14 residues. Germline V gene sequence: CDR1 DFQATT, CDR2 SNEGSKA (reference sequence).

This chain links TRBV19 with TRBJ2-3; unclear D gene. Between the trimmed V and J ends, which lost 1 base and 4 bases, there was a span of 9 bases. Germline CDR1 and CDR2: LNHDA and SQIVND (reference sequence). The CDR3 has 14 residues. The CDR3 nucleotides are TGTGCCAGTAGTATAGCCGCGTCCCCAGATACGCAGTATTTT. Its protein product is CASSIAASPDTQYF.

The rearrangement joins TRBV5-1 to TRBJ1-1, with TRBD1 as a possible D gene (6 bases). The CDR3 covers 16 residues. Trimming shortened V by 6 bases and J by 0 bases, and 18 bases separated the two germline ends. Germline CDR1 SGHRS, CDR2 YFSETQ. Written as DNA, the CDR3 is TGCGCCAGCACCCCCTCGGGGGGCAGAGTGAACACTGAAGCTTTCTTT. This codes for CASTPSGGRVNTEAFF. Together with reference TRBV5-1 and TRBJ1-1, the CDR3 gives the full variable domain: KAGVTQTPRYLIKTRGQQVTLSCSPISGHRSVSWYQQTPGQGLQFLFEYFSETQRNKGNFPGRFSGRQFSNSRSEMNVSTLELGDSALYLCASTPSGGRVNTEAFFGQGTRLTVV.

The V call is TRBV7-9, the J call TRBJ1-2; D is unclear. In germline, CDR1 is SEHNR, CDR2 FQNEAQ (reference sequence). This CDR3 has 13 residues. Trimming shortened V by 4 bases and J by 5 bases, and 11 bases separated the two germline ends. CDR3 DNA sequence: TGTGCCAGCAGCTCCACCCAGGAATATGGCTACACCTTC. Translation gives CASSSTQEYGYTF.

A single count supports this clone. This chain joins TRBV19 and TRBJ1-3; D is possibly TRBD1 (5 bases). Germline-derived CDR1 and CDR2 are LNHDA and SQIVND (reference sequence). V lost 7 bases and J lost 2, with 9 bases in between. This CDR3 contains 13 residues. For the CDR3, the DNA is TGTGCCAGTACCTCAGGGACTGGAAACACCATATATTTT. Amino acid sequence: CASTSGTGNTIYF.

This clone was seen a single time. The CDR3 reads CASISRAGINTEAFF. DNA for the CDR3: TGTGCCAGTATTTCCAGAGCGGGGATTAACACTGAAGCTTTCTTT. J is TRBJ1-1 and V is TRBV19; D is unresolved. CDR3 size: 15 residues. V was cut by 7 bases and J by 2 bases, with 17 bases left in between. From germline, CDR1 is LNHDA and CDR2 SQIVND (reference sequence).

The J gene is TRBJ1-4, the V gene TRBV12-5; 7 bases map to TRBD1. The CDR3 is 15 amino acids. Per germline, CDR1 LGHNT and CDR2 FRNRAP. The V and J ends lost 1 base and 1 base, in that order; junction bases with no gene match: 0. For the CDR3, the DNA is TGTGCTAGTGGTTTGGGGGACAGAACTAATGAAAAACTGTTTTTT. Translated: CASGLGDRTNEKLFF.

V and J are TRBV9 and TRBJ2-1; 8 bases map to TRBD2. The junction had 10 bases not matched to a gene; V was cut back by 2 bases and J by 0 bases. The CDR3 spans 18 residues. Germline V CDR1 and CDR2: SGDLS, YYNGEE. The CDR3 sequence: CASSVGGASGFSYNEQFF. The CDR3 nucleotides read TGTGCCAGCAGCGTGGGGGGAGCTAGCGGGTTCTCCTACAATGAGCAGTTCTTC.

The CDR3 loop is CASSYGTNEQFF. DNA of the CDR3: TGTGCCAGCAGCTATGGCACCAATGAGCAGTTCTTC. The chain uses TRBV7-9 and TRBJ2-1; D not resolved. This CDR3 spans 12 amino acids. Trimming pared 4 bases from V and 6 bases from J, leaving 7 bases between. Germline assignment: CDR1 SEHNR and CDR2 FQNEAQ (reference sequence). The whole variable domain, filled in from reference TRBV7-9 and TRBJ2-1, reads DTGVSQNPRHKITKRGQNVTFRCDPISEHNRLYWYRQTLGQGPEFLTYFQNEAQLEKSRLLSDRFSAERPKGSFSTLEIQRTEQGDSAMYLCASSYGTNEQFFGPGTRLTVL.

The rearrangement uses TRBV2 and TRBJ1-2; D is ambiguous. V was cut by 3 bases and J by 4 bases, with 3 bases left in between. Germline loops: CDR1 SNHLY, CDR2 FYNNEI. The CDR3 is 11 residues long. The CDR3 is CASSDGYGYTF. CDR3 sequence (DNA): TGTGCCAGCAGTGACGGCTATGGCTACACCTTC.

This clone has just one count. For the CDR3, the DNA is TGCGCCAGCAGCCAAGAGGGGCCCTTTGATCTGGATGAGCAGTTCTTC. As protein: CASSQEGPFDLDEQFF. V gene TRBV4-3 combines with J gene TRBJ2-1; TRBD1 is a possible D gene (5 bases). Germline assignment: CDR1 LGHNA and CDR2 YSLEER. Trimming cost V 0 bases and J 8 bases, with 17 bases left between them. The CDR3 length is 16 residues.